What follows are 31 T cell receptor beta chains derived from one specimen sequenced in a study of T cell changes during pregnancy in multiple sclerosis. Method: immunoSEQ multiplex PCR; TCRdb's copy keeps in-frame clones and lacks some. The table records about 38,000 clones, 92% of them present only once. The input for sequencing was CD8+ T cells from peripheral blood mononuclear cells, taken in the third trimester of pregnancy. The source of these receptors is a female donor with multiple sclerosis, enrolled in a pregnancy study.

The chain employs TRBV5-8 and TRBJ1-4; a possible D gene is TRBD1 (5 bases). Germline CDR1 reads SGHTS; CDR2 reads YDEGEE. Trimming removed 10 bases from V and 0 bases from J, with 19 bases in between. The CDR3 is 16 amino acids. The DNA for the CDR3 is TGTGCCTTGCCGAGTCGGGGGTTTGCAACTAATGAAAAACTGTTTTTT. Protein sequence: CALPSRGFATNEKLFF. Full variable domain (rest looked up from reference TRBV5-8 and TRBJ1-4): EAGVTQSPTHLIKTRGQQATLRCSPISGHTSVYWYQQALGLGLQFLLWYDEGEERNRGNFPPRFSGRQFPNYSSELNVNALELEDSALYLCALPSRGFATNEKLFFGSGTQLSVL.

The rearrangement uses TRBV29-1 and TRBJ2-3; TRBD2 matches 7 bases. CDR1 SQVTM and CDR2 ANQGSEA come from the germline V gene. J gave up 14 bases and V 6 bases, and 11 bases lay outside the gene matches. The CDR3 sequence is 11 residues long. The CDR3 DNA sequence: TGCAGCGTACCCAGTCGCGGGAGTGTGTATTTT. This sequence encodes CSVPSRGSVYF.

The chain links TRBV7-9 to TRBJ2-5, with TRBD2 as a possible D gene (6 bases). With 5 bases removed from V and 0 bases from J, the gap between germline ends came to 10 bases. Per the germline V gene, CDR1 is SEHNR and CDR2 is FQNEAQ (reference sequence). The CDR3 contains 14 residues. This chain's CDR3 is CASSVRDYQETQYF. In nucleotides, the CDR3 is TGTGCCAGCAGCGTCCGGGACTACCAAGAGACCCAGTACTTC.

The rearrangement joins TRBV27 to TRBJ1-1, with D perhaps matching TRBD1 (5 bases). Trimming took off 0 bases at V and 2 bases at J, with 10 bases between the two ends. The germline V gene encodes CDR1 MNHEY and CDR2 SMNVEV (reference sequence). The CDR3 spans 15 residues. For the CDR3, the DNA is TGTGCCAGCAGTTTATCCGACAGTTTTAACACTGAAGCTTTCTTT. Amino acid sequence: CASSLSDSFNTEAFF.

CDR3 DNA: TGTGCCAGCAGGTCGATAGCCACCAATGAGCAGTTCTTC. Translating it yields CASRSIATNEQFF. The chain carries TRBV6-1 and TRBJ2-1; D is ambiguous. This CDR3 is built from 13 residues. V lost 6 bases and J lost 6, with 12 bases in between. Germline V lookup: CDR1 MNHNS, CDR2 SASEGT.

V gene TRBV10-2 combines with J gene TRBJ2-7; weak D call: TRBD2 (6 bases). This CDR3 comprises 14 residues. Trimming removed 10 bases from V and 5 bases from J, with 21 bases in between. Per germline, CDR1 WSHSY and CDR2 SAAADI. For the CDR3, the DNA is TGCGCCACCAGGGACTTCCCCGTCCGGGACGAGCAGTACTTC. This gives the protein CATRDFPVRDEQYF.

Comments on this clone: One end of the junction is discordant with germline, which a read error may explain. The chain recombines TRBV29-1 with TRBJ2-2; D remains ambiguous. The CDR3 is 10 amino acids. CDR1 SQVTM and CDR2 ANQGSEA come from the germline V gene. Here the CDR3 reads CSVKTLRAVF. The CDR3 DNA reads as TGCAGCGTTAAGACTCTCCGAGCTGTTTTT.

This clone appeared a single time. The rearrangement joins TRBV20-1 to TRBJ2-7; D might be TRBD2 (6 bases). Trimming took off 3 bases at V and 4 bases at J, with 7 bases between the two ends. The CDR3 contains 11 residues. Germline assignment: CDR1 DFQATT and CDR2 SNEGSKA (reference sequence). This chain's CDR3 is CSASGGYEQYF. The CDR3 nucleotides read TGCAGTGCTAGCGGGGGTTACGAGCAGTACTTC.

The rearrangement joins TRBV5-6 to TRBJ2-7; the match to TRBD1 covers 9 bases. The germline V gene has CDR1 SGHDT and CDR2 YYEEEE. The CDR3 covers 17 residues. V shed 0 bases, J shed 6 bases, and the junction held 13 bases outside the gene matches. The DNA of the CDR3 is TGTGCCAGCAGCTTGGTTTCTTTAGGGACAGGGTCTCTCGAGCAGTACTTC. Its protein is CASSLVSLGTGSLEQYF.

The chain uses TRBV2 and TRBJ1-5; D uncertain. This CDR3 comprises 14 residues. Germline-derived CDR1 and CDR2 are SNHLY and FYNNEI. The V end lost 6 bases, the J end lost 3 bases, and 12 bases lay between the germline ends. This chain's CDR3 is CASSGTNDNQPQHF. In DNA, the CDR3 is TGTGCCAGCAGCGGCACTAACGACAATCAGCCCCAGCATTTT.

The chain recombines TRBV19 with TRBJ2-2; 7 bases are shared with TRBD1. The CDR3 is 15 amino acids. Germline assignment: CDR1 LNHDA and CDR2 SQIVND (reference sequence). Germline trimming cut 2 bases from V and 4 bases from J; bases unmatched to any gene: 4. This CDR3 is CASSIPTGFTGELFF. CDR3 DNA: TGTGCCAGTAGTATACCGACAGGGTTCACCGGGGAGCTGTTTTTT.

The rearrangement joins TRBV28 to TRBJ1-3; D unresolved. CDR3 size: 18 residues. Trimming removed 3 bases at V and 0 bases at J, with 18 bases between. Per germline, CDR1 MDHEN and CDR2 SYDVKM. CDR3 sequence reads: CASSFWSDEGGSGNTIYF. The CDR3 coding sequence is TGTGCCAGCAGTTTCTGGTCGGACGAAGGAGGCTCTGGAAACACCATATATTTT.

This chain uses TRBV6-4 with TRBJ2-3; D gene uncertain. Germline V lookup: CDR1 MRHNA, CDR2 SNTAGT. The CDR3 is 13 amino acids. V was shortened by 2 bases and J by 2 bases, with 5 bases between the two germline ends. CDR3 sequence: CASSDGLTDTQYF. The CDR3 coding sequence is TGTGCCAGCAGTGACGGCCTCACAGATACGCAGTATTTT.

The V call is TRBV4-3, the J call TRBJ2-7; D gene unclear. CDR3 length equals 18 residues. The germline V and J ends were trimmed by 0 bases and 2 bases, with 20 bases remaining between them. Germline V gives CDR1 LGHNA, CDR2 YSLEER. The CDR3 loop is CASSQDRENRFNTYEQYF. For the CDR3, the DNA is TGCGCCAGCAGCCAAGATAGAGAAAACAGATTCAATACCTACGAGCAGTACTTC.

This chain links TRBV10-3 with TRBJ2-3; 10 bases are a match to TRBD2. The CDR3 totals 16 residues. CDR1 is ENHRY, CDR2 SYGVKD, per germline. V gave up 4 bases and J gave up 8 bases; unmatched junction bases: 12. In DNA form, the CDR3 reads TGTGCCATCAGTGGGGATCTAGCGGGAGAAGTTAGTACGCAGTATTTT. Its protein product is CAISGDLAGEVSTQYF.

The chain combines TRBV11-2 with TRBJ2-1, with TRBD2 matching over 15 bases. Germline V CDR1 and CDR2: SGHAT, FQNNGV. The V segment lost 4 bases and the J segment 3 bases; nucleotides outside the gene matches: 7. This CDR3 is built from 18 residues. The CDR3 nucleotides read TGTGCCAGCAGCTCCCGGACTAGCGGGAGGGCCCTCTACAATGAGCAGTTCTTC. It specifies CASSSRTSGRALYNEQFF.

This clone was recorded only once. This chain uses TRBV15 with TRBJ1-5; D gene unclear. CDR3 length: 17 residues. V was pared by 4 bases and J by 5 bases, with 21 bases between. In germline, CDR1 is LNHNV, CDR2 YYDKDF (reference sequence). As DNA, the CDR3 is TGTGCCACCAGCATACCCTCAGAGGAGGGTTGGGATCAGCCCCAGCATTTT. Its protein product is CATSIPSEEGWDQPQHF.

The V call is TRBV7-9, the J call TRBJ1-3, with 9 bases that match TRBD1. The ends lost 1 base at V and 0 bases at J; junction bases unmatched: 10. The CDR3 spans 19 residues. Germline-derived CDR1 and CDR2 are SEHNR and FQNEAQ (reference sequence). CDR3 sequence (DNA): TGTGCCAGCAGCTTAGGAACAGGGGGCTCCTCCAGCTCTGGAAACACCATATATTTT. This encodes CASSLGTGGSSSSGNTIYF.

The gene calls are TRBV30 and TRBJ2-7; unclear D gene. Germline assignment: CDR1 GTSNPN and CDR2 SVGIG (reference sequence). The CDR3 extends over 13 amino acids. Trimming left V 8 bases short and J 2 bases short, with 16 bases between. For the CDR3, the DNA is TGTGCCGCTTACTCGACGCTAGCCTACGAGCAGTACTTC. Translation gives CAAYSTLAYEQYF. The entire variable domain, with the rest obtained from reference TRBV30 and TRBJ2-7, is as follows: SQTIHQWPATLVQPVGSPLSLECTVEGTSNPNLYWYRQAAGRGLQLLFYSVGIGQISSEVPQNLSASRPQDRQFILSSKKLLLSDSGFYLCAAYSTLAYEQYFGPGTRLTVT.

The rearrangement uses TRBV5-1 and TRBJ2-3; no clear D gene. V gave up 0 bases and J gave up 0 bases, with 5 bases separating them. The germline V gene encodes CDR1 SGHRS and CDR2 YFSETQ. The CDR3 loop spans 14 amino acids. The CDR3 sequence is CASSLETSTDTQYF. The CDR3 bases are TGCGCCAGCAGCTTGGAGACTAGCACAGATACGCAGTATTTT.

The V call is TRBV6-1, the J call TRBJ1-1; D gene ambiguous. In germline, CDR1 is MNHNS, CDR2 SASEGT. Trimming cost V 3 bases and J 0 bases, with 8 bases left between them. The CDR3 spans 14 residues. CDR3 in amino acids: CASSEEVVNTEAFF. CDR3 in DNA: TGTGCCAGCAGTGAGGAGGTGGTGAACACTGAAGCTTTCTTT.

The chain recombines TRBV19 with TRBJ1-1; tentative D call: TRBD1 (6 bases). V was clipped by 10 bases and J by 3 bases, with 15 bases between them. CDR3 length: 13 amino acids. Germline values: CDR1 LNHDA, CDR2 SQIVND (reference sequence). Here the CDR3 DNA reads TGTGCCACCGAGAACAGGGAGTACACTGAAGCTTTCTTT. It encodes CATENREYTEAFF.

The chain recombines TRBV7-9 with TRBJ2-1, with TRBD2 matching 11 bases. The J segment lost 7 bases and the V segment lost 6 bases, leaving 5 bases of the junction unmatched. This CDR3 is built from 14 residues. The germline V gene has CDR1 SEHNR and CDR2 FQNEAQ (reference sequence). The CDR3 protein is CASRLAGVGNEQFF. The CDR3 DNA is TGTGCCAGCAGACTAGCGGGAGTAGGAAATGAGCAGTTCTTC.

The chain links TRBV7-2 to TRBJ2-5; 8 positions match TRBD1. The CDR3 loop spans 14 amino acids. V lost 5 bases to trimming and J lost 5 bases; unmatched junction nucleotides: 7. Germline lookup yields CDR1 SGHTA and CDR2 FQGNSA. The CDR3 DNA is TGTGCCAGCAGCCCTCCGGGACAGGTCGAGACCCAGTACTTC. Amino acid sequence: CASSPPGQVETQYF.

The chain carries TRBV28 and TRBJ1-1; D gene uncertain. Deletions cut 2 bases from V and 0 bases from J, with 13 bases between. The length of the CDR3 is 16 residues. Germline loops: CDR1 MDHEN, CDR2 SYDVKM. As DNA, the CDR3 is TGTGCCAGCAGTTTACCGGCATCTAGTTTGAACACTGAAGCTTTCTTT. Translation: CASSLPASSLNTEAFF.

CDR3 in DNA: TGCAGCGTTGACGGGGGGAGGACAGATACGCAGTATTTT. This translates into CSVDGGRTDTQYF. The rearrangement uses TRBV29-1 and TRBJ2-3, with TRBD2 identical over 7 bases. The CDR3 is 13 amino acids. V trimming: 3 bases; J trimming: 3 bases; junction bases outside the gene matches: 3. Germline CDR1 reads SQVTM; CDR2 reads ANQGSEA.

This chain connects TRBV7-9 to TRBJ2-5; 7 nucleotides align to TRBD1. The germline V gene has CDR1 SEHNR and CDR2 FQNEAQ (reference sequence). The junction had 14 bases not matched to a gene; V was cut back by 5 bases and J by 5 bases. This CDR3 comprises 16 residues. This CDR3 reads CASSNQVTGFKETQYF. The CDR3 DNA is TGTGCCAGCAGCAACCAAGTGACAGGGTTTAAGGAGACCCAGTACTTC. The whole variable domain, remainder taken from reference TRBV7-9 and TRBJ2-5, is DTGVSQNPRHKITKRGQNVTFRCDPISEHNRLYWYRQTLGQGPEFLTYFQNEAQLEKSRLLSDRFSAERPKGSFSTLEIQRTEQGDSAMYLCASSNQVTGFKETQYFGPGTRLLVL.

The chain joins TRBV5-6 to TRBJ1-2, with D maybe TRBD1 (5 bases). The ends were cut back, 1 base at V and 4 bases at J, with 14 bases in the middle. This CDR3 is 15 amino acids long. CDR1 is SGHDT and CDR2 is YYEEEE in the germline V gene. The CDR3 bases are TGTGCCAGCAGCTTGTCCCAGCAGGGCTTCTATGGCTACACCTTC. Translation: CASSLSQQGFYGYTF.

The rearrangement joins TRBV13 to TRBJ1-2; D not certain. The CDR3 covers 13 residues. From germline, CDR1 is PRHDT and CDR2 FYEKMQ (reference sequence). The V and J ends lost 1 base and 8 bases respectively, with 11 bases between them. The CDR3 loop reads CASSLETNGGYTF. In DNA form, the CDR3 reads TGTGCCAGCAGCTTAGAAACAAACGGGGGCTACACCTTC.

This clone was seen only once. The CDR3 nucleotides read TGTGCCAGCAGCAAATTTCCCCGGGGAACAGATACGCAGTATTTT. Translation gives CASSKFPRGTDTQYF. The chain has TRBV21-1 and TRBJ2-3; TRBD2, as called in the table, went unchecked against the DNA. TRBV21-1 constitutes a pseudogene. The CDR3 totals 15 residues.

V usage is TRBV19 and J usage is TRBJ1-2; the D gene is possibly TRBD1 (6 bases). V lost 7 bases, J lost 4 bases, and 19 bases lay in between. This CDR3 region has 15 residues. Germline-derived CDR1 and CDR2 are LNHDA and SQIVND (reference sequence). The CDR3: CASKFAQGMPYGYTF. The CDR3 region has the DNA TGTGCCAGTAAGTTTGCGCAGGGGATGCCCTATGGCTACACCTTC.